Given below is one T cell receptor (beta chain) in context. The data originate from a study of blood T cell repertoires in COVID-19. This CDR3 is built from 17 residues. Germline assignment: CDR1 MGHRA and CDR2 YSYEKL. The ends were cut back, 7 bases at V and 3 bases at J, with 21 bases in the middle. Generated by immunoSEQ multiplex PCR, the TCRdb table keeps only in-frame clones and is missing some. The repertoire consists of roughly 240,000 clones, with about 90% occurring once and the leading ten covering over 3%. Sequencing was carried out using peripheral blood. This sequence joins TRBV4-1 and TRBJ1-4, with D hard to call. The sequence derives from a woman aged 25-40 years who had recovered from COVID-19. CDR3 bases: TGCGCCAGCAAACCTACCTTGGGCAGCCTTTCTAATGAAAAACTGTTTTTT. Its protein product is CASKPTLGSLSNEKLFF.